This T cell receptor (beta chain) was retrieved from a study of T cell changes during pregnancy in multiple sclerosis (dated by TCRdb to between 2018 and 2021). About the full investigation: The study looked at changes in the T cell repertoire across pregnancy in women with multiple sclerosis.

Library construction relied on the immunoSEQ multiplex PCR assay. The immuneACCESS repertoire file appears here via TCRdb, limited to in-frame rearrangements. These files lack a portion of the clones; in checked studies, under half of the deficit traces to unresolved V genes, and the cause of the others is not known. In all, the sample holds 45,000 to 70,000 clones, and around 93% of those were seen once. Of the sample, 0.64% is held by the ten largest clones. V ends up 3 bases short and J 11 bases short, with an unmatched junction base count of 8. CDR1 SGDLS and CDR2 YYNGEE were looked up in the germline V gene. The CDR3, from cysteine to phenylalanine, totals 13 residues. Of the read, only the CDR3 DNA is kept; its 39 bases are in frame from base 1. To note about this clone: The antigen it binds to is not known. No qualities accompany the bases; no much larger clone lies one base away.

The TCR sequence derives from a female donor with multiple sclerosis, enrolled in a pregnancy study. The input for sequencing was CD4+ T cells from peripheral blood mononuclear cells, taken after pregnancy. The rearranged segments are TRBV9 and TRBJ1-1; TRBD1 fits 9 bases in the junction. The CDR3 loop reads CASSDRGTGLAFF. The DNA reads as follows: TGTGCCAGCAGCGACCGCGGGACAGGGCTTGCTTTCTTT.